This TCR beta chain was sequenced in a study of response to subunit inactivated influenza vaccine. The CDR3 runs 13 residues. Trimming removed 6 bases at V and 7 bases at J, with 15 bases between. Germline lookup yields CDR1 SQVTM and CDR2 ANQGSEA. General study points: A suggestion made by the authors is that each seasonal influenza vaccination recruits few new T cells.

TCRdb re-called the RT-PCR reads with MiXCR, one entry per CDR3 protein. The sample lists around 760,000 distinct CDR3 sequences; around 14% were seen once. This clonotype showed up just a few times. Its antigen is still unknown. The origin of this receptor is a man in his forties or fifties who received an inactivated influenza vaccine. The sample was PBMCs from blood, taken 14 to 15 days before vaccination. V usage is TRBV29-1 and J usage is TRBJ1-4; D is ambiguous. CDR3 sequence (DNA): TGCAGCGTCCTGGTTCAGGCGGGTGAAAAACTGTTTTTT. It codes for CSVLVQAGEKLFF. Full variable domain (rest looked up from reference TRBV29-1 and TRBJ1-4): SAVISQKPSRDICQRGTSLTIQCQVDSQVTMMFWYRQQPGQSLTLIATANQGSEATYESGFVIDKFPISRPNLTFSTLTVSNMSPEDSSIYLCSVLVQAGEKLFFGSGTQLSVL.